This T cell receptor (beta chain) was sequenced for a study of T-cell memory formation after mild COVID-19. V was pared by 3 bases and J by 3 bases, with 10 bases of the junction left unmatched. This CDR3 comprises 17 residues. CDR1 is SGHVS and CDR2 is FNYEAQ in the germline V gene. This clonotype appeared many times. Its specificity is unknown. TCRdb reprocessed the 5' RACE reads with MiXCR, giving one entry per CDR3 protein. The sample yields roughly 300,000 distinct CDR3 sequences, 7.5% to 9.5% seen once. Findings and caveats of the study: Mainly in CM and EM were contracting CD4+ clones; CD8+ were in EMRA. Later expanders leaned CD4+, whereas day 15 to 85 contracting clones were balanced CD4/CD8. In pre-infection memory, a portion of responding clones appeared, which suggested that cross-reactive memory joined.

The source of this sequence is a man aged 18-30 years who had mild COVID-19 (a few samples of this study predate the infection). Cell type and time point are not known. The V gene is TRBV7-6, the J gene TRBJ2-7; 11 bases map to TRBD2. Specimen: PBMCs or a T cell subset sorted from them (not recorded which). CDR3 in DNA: TGTGCCAGCAGCTTGACGGCTAGCGGGGGGCCGAACTACGAGCAGTACTTC. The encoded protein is CASSLTASGGPNYEQYF.